The clone carrying this T cell receptor beta chain has just a few counts. Its cognate antigen is unknown. This sample was included in a study of T cell responses to AZD1222 COVID-19 vaccine. The wider study: Doses given second, at about 4 or about 12 weeks, were pooled.

Overall study results and limits: At 160-218 and 743-854, vaccine-associated CD4 TCRs were dominant, and they spanned spike. Spike-specific TCR breadth and depth grew following two AZD1222 doses. Donors, mostly white British, included more females; clonal diversity was possibly underestimated.

Using immunoSEQ multiplex PCR, the repertoire was profiled, and TCRdb retains in-frame clones only, with some absent. In the table there are some 36,000 clones, roughly 89% of which are singletons. Germline V CDR1 and CDR2: MNHEY, SVGAGI. The ends lost 6 bases at V and 8 bases at J; junction bases unmatched: 9. The length of the CDR3 is 14 residues. This receptor was identified in an adult in good health. Sequencing used peripheral blood, obtained on day 0 of AZD1222 vaccination. V gene TRBV6-5 combines with J gene TRBJ1-4; 7 bases fit TRBD1. CDR3 DNA: TGTGCCAGCAGCCCCGGGACAGAGGCCGAAAAACTGTTTTTT. As protein: CASSPGTEAEKLFF.